This is a list of T cell receptor beta chains from one sample in a study of blood T cell repertoires in COVID-19. Clones were sequenced by immunoSEQ multiplex PCR, and TCRdb holds only the in-frame ones, with some missing. The sample holds more than 250,000 clones, around 87% seen once. Sequencing used PBMCs or T cells enriched from blood (not recorded which). The receptor set was obtained from a woman younger than 45 who had recovered from COVID-19. The CDR3 runs from the conserved cysteine through the conserved F or W. Each record gives: V gene, clone size, D gene, CDR3 length, J gene, CDR3 protein, CDR3 DNA. The D gene is left open where the match is weak. Size tells how often a clone was seen (once, few, many) or the class of an expanded clone, and some rows leave it out.

TRBV27	NA	TRBD1	18	TRBJ2-1	CASSLSGAGGFGYNEQFF	TGTGCCAGCAGTTTATCCGGGGCAGGGGGCTTCGGGTACAATGAGCAGTTCTTC
TRBV2	NA	TRBD2	15	TRBJ2-2	CASSVSGGNTGELFF	TGTGCCAGCAGTGTAAGCGGGGGTAACACCGGGGAGCTGTTTTTT
TRBV19	NA	TRBD1	16	TRBJ1-4	CASTPGQGATNEKLFF	TGTGCCAGTACCCCGGGACAGGGGGCAACTAATGAAAAACTGTTTTTT
TRBV7-9	NA	TRBD2	15	TRBJ2-1	CASSEGLAGGEEQFF	TGTGCCAGCAGCGAGGGACTAGCGGGGGGTGAAGAGCAGTTCTTC
TRBV27	NA	TRBD2	16	TRBJ2-7	CASSPLPGTSSYEQYF	TGTGCCAGCAGTCCTCTTCCCGGGACTAGCTCCTACGAGCAGTACTTC
TRBV7-9	NA	TRBD1	14	TRBJ1-1	CASSWDRVNTEAFF	TGTGCCAGCAGCTGGGACAGGGTGAACACTGAAGCTTTCTTT
TRBV2	NA	NA	13	TRBJ2-7	CASSVRGSYEQYF	TGTGCCAGCAGTGTCAGGGGTTCCTACGAGCAGTACTTC
TRBV20-1	NA	NA	11	TRBJ1-2	CSANWGEGYTF	TGCAGTGCTAATTGGGGGGAGGGCTACACCTTC
TRBV28	NA	NA	17	TRBJ2-2	CASSLWDLGQNTGELFF	TGTGCCAGCAGTTTATGGGACTTGGGACAGAACACCGGGGAGCTGTTTTTT
TRBV5-1	NA	NA	13	TRBJ1-5	CASSLVGHQPQHF	TGCGCCAGCAGCTTGGTGGGCCATCAGCCCCAGCATTTT
TRBV7-9	NA	TRBD2	16	TRBJ2-7	CASSPAGTAFSYEQYF	TGTGCCAGCAGCCCAGCGGGAACAGCCTTCTCCTACGAGCAGTACTTC
TRBV11-2	NA	TRBD2	15	TRBJ2-1	CASSLSLAGGNEQFF	TGTGCCAGCAGCTTATCACTAGCGGGGGGGAATGAGCAGTTCTTC
TRBV5-1	NA	TRBD1	16	TRBJ1-2	CASSSPSGQEGYGYTF	TGCGCCAGCAGCTCACCCTCAGGACAGGAGGGGTATGGCTACACCTTC
TRBV28	NA	NA	17	TRBJ1-1	CASSFGAKGGWRIEAFF	TGTGCCAGCAGTTTCGGGGCAAAAGGAGGGTGGAGAATTGAAGCTTTCTTT
TRBV10-3	NA	NA	14	TRBJ2-3	CAPTVSRRTDTQYF	TGTGCCCCCACTGTTAGCAGACGAACAGATACGCAGTATTTT
TRBV28	once	NA	13	TRBJ2-7	CASSSGTRYEQYF	TGTGCCAGCAGTTCAGGGACTCGGTACGAGCAGTACTTC
TRBV2	NA	NA	15	TRBJ1-2	CASSGAGAQSYGYTF	TGTGCCAGCAGTGGGGCAGGGGCGCAAAGCTATGGCTACACCTTC
TRBV9	NA	TRBD1	15	TRBJ1-2	CASSGTGTETYGYTF	TGTGCCAGCAGCGGGACCGGGACAGAGACTTATGGCTACACCTTC
TRBV2	NA	TRBD1	14	TRBJ1-2	CASRYTGVGYGYTF	TGTGCCAGCAGGTATACAGGGGTTGGCTATGGCTACACCTTC
TRBV6-5	NA	NA	15	TRBJ2-5	CASSTNAALQETQYF	TGTGCCAGCTCTACTAATGCGGCTCTACAAGAGACCCAGTACTTC
TRBV5-1	NA	NA	16	TRBJ1-2	CASSPWAGETNYGYTF	TGCGCCAGCAGCCCTTGGGCAGGGGAGACTAACTATGGCTACACCTTC
TRBV11-2	NA	TRBD1	15	TRBJ1-4	CASSLQGAVNEKLFF	TGTGCCAGCAGCTTACAGGGGGCGGTAAATGAAAAACTGTTTTTT
TRBV7-6	NA	NA	14	TRBJ2-7	CASSLAGGSYEQYF	TGTGCCAGCAGCTTAGCCGGCGGATCCTACGAGCAGTACTTC
TRBV20-1	NA	NA	11	TRBJ1-2	CSAGYRDGYTF	TGCAGTGCTGGATACAGGGATGGCTACACCTTC
TRBV11-2	NA	NA	13	TRBJ1-1	CASSEIWSTEAFF	TGTGCCAGCAGCGAAATCTGGAGCACTGAAGCTTTCTTT
TRBV5-8	NA	TRBD1	16	TRBJ1-2	CASSLTGQGDLSGYTF	TGTGCCAGCAGCTTAACGGGACAGGGGGATCTATCGGGCTACACCTTC
TRBV9	NA	TRBD2	16	TRBJ2-3	CASSAEGRGATDTQYF	TGTGCCAGCAGCGCCGAGGGGCGGGGGGCCACAGATACGCAGTATTTT
TRBV19	NA	TRBD1	14	TRBJ1-6	CASSPDRGHSPLHF	TGTGCCAGTAGTCCCGACAGGGGACATTCACCCCTCCACTTT
TRBV5-5	NA	NA	12	TRBJ2-7	CASSSTTYEQYF	TGTGCCAGCAGCTCCACTACCTACGAGCAGTACTTC
TRBV6-4	NA	TRBD2	15	TRBJ2-1	CASSDSAGAYNEQFF	TGTGCCAGCAGTGACTCAGCGGGGGCCTACAATGAGCAGTTCTTC
TRBV19	few	NA	14	TRBJ2-3	CASRRTDGTDTQYF	TGTGCCAGTAGAAGGACAGACGGGACAGATACGCAGTATTTT
TRBV7-9	NA	NA	13	TRBJ1-2	CASSLDTGLGYTF	TGTGCCAGCAGCTTAGATACAGGGCTTGGCTACACCTTC